Presented here are 28 T cell receptor beta chains from one specimen sequenced in a study of shared T cell receptors in the human thymus. TCRdb's table, derived via immunoSEQ multiplex PCR, lists solely in-frame clones and lacks some. The sample has 600,000 to 900,000 clones, over 75% seen once. These data also featured in a second study, about human thymus T cells.

The sample comprised thymocytes. The receptors were sampled from a girl in the first two years of life with a congenital heart defect.

This chain joins TRBV27 and TRBJ2-2; 11 bases agree with TRBD2. The germline CDR1 and CDR2 sequences are MNHEY and SMNVEV (reference sequence). The CDR3 covers 17 residues. The V gene end was trimmed by 3 bases and the J gene end by 8 bases; junction bases not matched to a gene: 11. In DNA form, the CDR3 reads TGTGCCAGCAGTTTTTTAGTCCCTAGCGGGGGGTGTGGGGAGCTGTTTTTT. It codes for CASSFLVPSGGCGELFF.

To note about this clone: This specimen includes other DNA sequences encoding the same CDR3. The chain employs TRBV5-1 and TRBJ1-6; 7 positions match TRBD1. J lost 0 bases, V lost 1 base, and 7 bases had no gene match. The CDR3 is 18 residues long. Germline V gene lookup returns CDR1 SGHRS and CDR2 YFSETQ. CDR3 loop: CASSLIKQGSSYNSPLHF. The DNA for the CDR3 is TGCGCCAGCAGCTTGATTAAACAGGGGAGCTCCTATAATTCACCCCTCCACTTT. Using reference TRBV5-1 and TRBJ1-6 for the parts outside the CDR3, the full variable domain is KAGVTQTPRYLIKTRGQQVTLSCSPISGHRSVSWYQQTPGQGLQFLFEYFSETQRNKGNFPGRFSGRQFSNSRSEMNVSTLELGDSALYLCASSLIKQGSSYNSPLHFGNGTRLTVT.

In its sample, this clone was seen a few times. The chain employs TRBV7-3 and TRBJ2-3; 12 bases match TRBD2. Germline loops: CDR1 SGHTA, CDR2 FQGTGA. The J segment lost 6 bases and the V segment lost 4 bases, leaving 8 bases of the junction unmatched. The CDR3 is made up of 16 amino acids. The CDR3 is CASSSSSGGGLDTQYF. The CDR3 DNA sequence: TGTGCCAGCAGCTCCTCTAGCGGGGGGGGTTTGGATACGCAGTATTTT.

This clone was counted between two and nine times. The chain combines TRBV6-1 with TRBJ1-6, with D hard to call. The CDR3 is 17 amino acids. The V and J ends lost 1 base and 3 bases respectively, with 13 bases between them. CDR1 is MNHNS and CDR2 is SASEGT in the germline V gene. CDR3 residues: CASSEVRGQIYNSPLHF. The CDR3 nucleotides read TGTGCCAGCAGTGAAGTACGTGGGCAGATCTATAATTCACCCCTCCACTTT.

The V gene is TRBV6-1, the J gene TRBJ1-2; 9 positions agree with TRBD1. Looked up from germline, CDR1 is MNHNS and CDR2 is SASEGT. This CDR3 is built from 12 residues. The trim removed 8 bases at V and 6 bases at J, leaving 4 bases unmatched. CDR3 residues: CASPRTGDGYTF. The CDR3 DNA reads as TGTGCCAGCCCCCGGACAGGGGATGGCTACACCTTC.

The chain has TRBV7-9 and TRBJ2-1; unclear D gene. Germline V gives CDR1 SEHNR, CDR2 FQNEAQ (reference sequence). CDR3 length: 14 residues. V dropped 2 bases and J dropped 5 bases, with 10 bases sitting between them. For the CDR3, the DNA is TGTGCCAGCAGCTTAAGCCGACATCACAATGAGCAGTTCTTC. It codes for CASSLSRHHNEQFF.

The V gene is TRBV12-5, the J gene TRBJ2-1; D is uncertain. CDR1 LGHNT and CDR2 FRNRAP come from the germline V gene. Trimming removed 7 bases from V and 7 bases from J, with 5 bases in between. The CDR3 runs to 10 residues. CDR3 region: CASALNEQFF. The CDR3, as DNA: TGTGCTAGTGCCTTGAATGAGCAGTTCTTC.

In this sample, this clone turned up a few times. The chain couples TRBV7-2 to TRBJ2-7; 7 positions match TRBD1. In germline, CDR1 is SGHTA, CDR2 FQGNSA. This CDR3 region has 16 residues. The trim removed 1 base at V and 3 bases at J, leaving 9 bases unmatched. In DNA, the CDR3 is TGTGCCAGCAGCTTAGTTGCCGGCGACAGGGACTACGAGCAGTACTTC. As protein: CASSLVAGDRDYEQYF.

The chain combines TRBV29-1 with TRBJ2-6; TRBD2 is a possible D gene (6 bases). V gave up 6 bases and J gave up 1 base, with 13 bases separating them. Germline CDR1 is SQVTM and CDR2 is ANQGSEA. The CDR3 is 15 residues long. CDR3 DNA: TGCAGCGTACTGGGGGGACTGTCTGGGGCCAACGTCCTGACTTTC. It specifies CSVLGGLSGANVLTF.

The CDR3 DNA reads TGCGCCAGCAGCCCTTCGGTCCGGGACACAGCCACAGATACGCAGTATTTT. Amino acids: CASSPSVRDTATDTQYF. This chain joins TRBV4-3 and TRBJ2-3, with a possible D match to TRBD1 (6 bases). The V gene lost 4 bases and the J gene lost 2 bases, with 19 bases spanning the gap. Germline V lookup: CDR1 LGHNA, CDR2 YSLEER. The CDR3 is 17 amino acids.

This clone showed up just once. The chain employs TRBV29-1 and TRBJ2-6; 8 bases map to TRBD2. The germline V gene has CDR1 SQVTM and CDR2 ANQGSEA. V was pared by 7 bases and J by 0 bases, with 17 bases of the junction left unmatched. CDR3 length: 19 amino acids. The DNA for the CDR3 is TGCAGCGCCTCCGGGGGGGTGACAGCCGGATCCTCTGGGGCCAACGTCCTGACTTTC. Protein product: CSASGGVTAGSSGANVLTF. Filled out from reference TRBV29-1 and TRBJ2-6, the complete variable domain reads SAVISQKPSRDICQRGTSLTIQCQVDSQVTMMFWYRQQPGQSLTLIATANQGSEATYESGFVIDKFPISRPNLTFSTLTVSNMSPEDSSIYLCSASGGVTAGSSGANVLTFGAGSRLTVL.

The V call is TRBV6-5, the J call TRBJ1-1; TRBD1 agrees at 8 bases. CDR3 length: 15 amino acids. The V gene's germline CDR1 is MNHEY and CDR2 SVGAGI. Trimming cost V 6 bases and J 3 bases; bases outside gene matches: 9. CDR3 region: CASRKIQGAYTEAFF. As DNA, the CDR3 is TGTGCCAGCAGGAAAATCCAGGGGGCGTACACTGAAGCTTTCTTT.

The chain recombines TRBV5-1 with TRBJ2-3; D is ambiguous. Deletions cut 2 bases from V and 9 bases from J, with 13 bases between. CDR3 length: 13 amino acids. Germline-derived CDR1 and CDR2 are SGHRS and YFSETQ. The CDR3 nucleotides read TGCGCCAGCAGCTTAACGGCGGTTTCGACGCAGTATTTT. Translated: CASSLTAVSTQYF.

This clone was detected a few times. The genes are TRBV9 and TRBJ2-3; TRBD2 matches 13 bases. CDR1 and CDR2 (germline): SGDLS, YYNGEE. The CDR3 is 15 residues long. With V trimmed by 4 bases and J by 6 bases, 5 bases remained unmatched. The CDR3 DNA reads TGTGCCAGCAGCCCACTAGCGGGGGGGCCCGATACGCAGTATTTT. It translates to CASSPLAGGPDTQYF.

This clone has only one observation. The V and J genes are TRBV5-6 and TRBJ1-1; the D gene is possibly TRBD1 (5 bases). V lost 2 bases and J lost 11, with 16 bases in between. Germline V lookup: CDR1 SGHDT, CDR2 YYEEEE. CDR3 size: 13 residues. CDR3 sequence reads: CASSLPTTGEAFF. Here the CDR3 DNA reads TGTGCCAGCAGCTTACCCACGACGGGGGAGGCTTTCTTT.

The chain has TRBV4-1 and TRBJ2-4; perhaps TRBD1 as D (5 bases). Germline V gene lookup returns CDR1 MGHRA and CDR2 YSYEKL. Deletions cut 4 bases from V and 0 bases from J, with 16 bases between. This CDR3 spans 17 amino acids. This CDR3 is CASSPSTGILAKNIQYF. The CDR3 DNA sequence: TGCGCCAGCAGCCCGTCAACAGGCATACTAGCCAAAAACATTCAGTACTTC.

The chain joins TRBV5-1 to TRBJ1-2, with TRBD1 matching over 9 bases. Trimming took 4 bases from V and 7 from J; bases not matched to a gene: 20. CDR1 SGHRS and CDR2 YFSETQ come from the germline V gene. The CDR3 is made up of 18 amino acids. CDR3 residues: CASSANLCERTGDCGYTF. Here the CDR3 DNA reads TGCGCCAGCAGCGCCAATTTATGCGAAAGGACAGGGGATTGTGGCTACACCTTC.

The J gene is TRBJ2-1, the V gene TRBV9; D is perhaps TRBD1 (6 bases). In germline, CDR1 is SGDLS, CDR2 YYNGEE. CDR3 size: 15 residues. Trimming shortened V by 1 base and J by 2 bases, and 10 bases separated the two germline ends. CDR3 nucleotides: TGTGCCAGCAGCGTACAGGGGTCCCCCTACAATGAGCAGTTCTTC. Protein: CASSVQGSPYNEQFF.

This chain links TRBV15 with TRBJ2-3; TRBD2 matches 9 bases. The CDR3 is 17 residues long. In germline, CDR1 is LNHNV, CDR2 YYDKDF (reference sequence). V trimming: 1 base; J trimming: 5 bases; junction bases outside the gene matches: 10. The CDR3 reads CATSRVGGGASGDTQYF. In DNA form, the CDR3 reads TGTGCCACCAGCAGAGTCGGCGGGGGGGCTTCAGGAGATACGCAGTATTTT.

Details on this clone: The same CDR3 is also encoded by other DNA sequences in this sample. The chain uses TRBV5-6 and TRBJ1-6; a weak D match, TRBD1 (5 bases). From germline, CDR1 is SGHDT and CDR2 YYEEEE. The CDR3 runs to 18 residues. Trimming removed 1 base from V and 7 bases from J, with 21 bases in between. CDR3 DNA sequence: TGTGCCAGCAGCTTGTTTGGAAGGAGGCAGGGAGGAAATTCACCCCTCCACTTT. Its protein is CASSLFGRRQGGNSPLHF.

V usage is TRBV5-1 and J usage is TRBJ1-1; 9 nucleotides match TRBD1. The CDR3 contains 16 residues. V was pared by 5 bases and J by 3 bases, with 11 bases of the junction left unmatched. Germline V CDR1 and CDR2: SGHRS, YFSETQ. The CDR3 nucleotides read TGCGCCAGCAGTCCTACAGGGGGCGCGTCCGACACTGAAGCTTTCTTT. Protein: CASSPTGGASDTEAFF. Using reference TRBV5-1 and TRBJ1-1 for the parts outside the CDR3, the full variable domain is KAGVTQTPRYLIKTRGQQVTLSCSPISGHRSVSWYQQTPGQGLQFLFEYFSETQRNKGNFPGRFSGRQFSNSRSEMNVSTLELGDSALYLCASSPTGGASDTEAFFGQGTRLTVV.

With respect to this clone: This sample also contains other DNA sequences that code for the same CDR3. The V call is TRBV2, the J call TRBJ1-5; D call uncertain. The CDR3 totals 16 residues. The V gene lost 4 bases and the J gene lost 6 bases, with 19 bases spanning the gap. Germline V gene sequence: CDR1 SNHLY, CDR2 FYNNEI. In DNA form, the CDR3 reads TGTGCCAGCAGTGTGATTGAGACATTGATAATTCAGCCCCAGCATTTT. Its translation: CASSVIETLIIQPQHF.

Regarding this clone: Other DNA variants within this sample encode the same CDR3. V and J are TRBV5-6 and TRBJ2-4; 7 positions agree with TRBD1. The V gene's germline CDR1 is SGHDT and CDR2 YYEEEE. V gave up 4 bases and J gave up 4 bases; unmatched junction bases: 11. The length of the CDR3 is 16 residues. The CDR3 nucleotides read TGTGCCAGCAGCCCAGGACAGGAGACAGCAAAAAACATTCAGTACTTC. Its translation is CASSPGQETAKNIQYF.

This clone was recorded a few times. The V and J genes are TRBV2 and TRBJ1-5; 7 bases align to TRBD1. This CDR3 is built from 15 residues. V gave up 7 bases and J gave up 7 bases; unmatched junction bases: 13. CDR1 is SNHLY, CDR2 FYNNEI, per germline. In nucleotides, the CDR3 is TGTGCCAGCAAACATTACAGGGGCAATGGGCAGCCCCAGCATTTT. It yields the protein CASKHYRGNGQPQHF.

The chain joins TRBV28 to TRBJ1-4; D unclear. Germline values: CDR1 MDHEN, CDR2 SYDVKM. This CDR3 has 15 amino acids. V was cut by 2 bases and J by 5 bases, with 12 bases left in between. This CDR3 is CASSLGPGKNEKLFF. CDR3 DNA: TGTGCCAGCAGTTTAGGGCCGGGAAAAAATGAAAAACTGTTTTTT.

The chain links TRBV6-1 to TRBJ1-1; maybe TRBD1 (5 bases). The CDR3 has 12 amino acids. The germline V gene has CDR1 MNHNS and CDR2 SASEGT. The V end lost 8 bases, the J end lost 3 bases, and 10 bases lay between the germline ends. The DNA of the CDR3 is TGTGCCAGCTCCCAGGGTTACACTGAAGCTTTCTTT. Encoded protein: CASSQGYTEAFF.

The rearrangement uses TRBV11-2 and TRBJ2-3; TRBD2 aligns across 10 bases. The germline V gene has CDR1 SGHAT and CDR2 FQNNGV. Trimming took 2 bases from V and 1 from J; bases not matched to a gene: 6. CDR3 length: 17 residues. The CDR3 sequence: CASSLSPLAGGTDTQYF. CDR3 DNA: TGTGCCAGCAGCTTATCCCCGCTAGCGGGGGGCACAGATACGCAGTATTTT.

J is TRBJ2-7 and V is TRBV27; D might be TRBD2 (5 bases). Deletions cut 2 bases from V and 2 bases from J, with 10 bases between. Per germline, CDR1 MNHEY and CDR2 SMNVEV (reference sequence). This CDR3 has 14 amino acids. For the CDR3, the DNA is TGTGCCAGCAGTTTAAGAGGGTCCGCCTACGAGCAGTACTTC. It codes for CASSLRGSAYEQYF.